The present TCR beta chain was sequenced within a study of blood T cell repertoires in COVID-19 (dated by TCRdb to the early 2020s). Study-level background: Samples covering the acute and convalescent phases of COVID-19 were provided by collaborators in the United States, Italy and Spain. The prospective study material was composed of cDNA or gDNA derived from T cells, B-cell-depleted T cells, or PBMCs. The dataset comprised deeply sampled blood TCRbeta repertoires from subjects exposed to, actively infected with, or recovered from COVID-19. The repertoires were made available in a free public database intended to serve as a resource for research on the immune response to SARS-CoV-2. Samples came from the ongoing ImmuneRACE study (first 160 participants) plus 1,254 subjects from 6 global collaborators. Nearly every sample came with metadata listing a de-identified subject ID, COVID-19 status, age in years and sex. Where HLA class I and class II types were available, the types were taken from metadata supplied by the sample provider, not from assay-based typing.

As for this clone: No cognate antigen has been identified for it. No per-base quality is available; no much larger clone lies one base away.

TCRbeta CDR3 regions were amplified from genomic DNA using the immunoSEQ Assay, a bias-controlled multiplex PCR. Regarding the original processing steps: Nucleated cell counts per sample were estimated from amplification of reference gene primers within the assay. Sequence reads were collapsed and filtered to measure the absolute abundance of every unique TCRbeta CDR3 rearrangement. For each sample, productive Simpson clonality was calculated as the square root of Simpson's diversity index across productive rearrangements. TCRdb limited this immuneACCESS table to in-frame rearrangements with V and J called. A share of clones is missing; checked studies link under half to unresolved V genes, and the rest is unexplained. That table furnishes V, J and clone size, whereas the DNA furnished D and trimming. Within this sample are around 130,000 clones, with 80% to 90% of them counted one time only. The ten largest clones represent around 30% of the sample.

From the cysteine up to the phenylalanine, the CDR3 has a length of 12 residues. Left in the record is the CDR3 DNA by itself, 36 bases read in frame from the first base. V gives up 3 bases and J gives up 6 bases, and the segment between their germline ends measures 9 bases. CDR1 and CDR2 are read off the germline V gene as SGHRS and YFSETQ. Summary of the overall study and its limitations: The quantity of clinical and demographic metadata differed by source and by participant and was supplied without curation.

Collaborating institutions collected whole blood in K2EDTA tubes following their own protocols. For TCRbeta analysis, collaborator samples were shipped as frozen whole blood, as isolated PBMCs, or as DNA extracted from either sample type. Sample: peripheral blood. This TCR derives from a man between 65 and 80 years old with active or convalescent COVID-19. The chain joins TRBV5-1 to TRBJ1-1; TRBD1 might be the D gene, on 6 matching bases. The nucleotide sequence reads TGCGCCAGCAGCTCCGAGGGGGCTGAAGCTTTCTTT. Translated, this gives CASSSEGAEAFF.